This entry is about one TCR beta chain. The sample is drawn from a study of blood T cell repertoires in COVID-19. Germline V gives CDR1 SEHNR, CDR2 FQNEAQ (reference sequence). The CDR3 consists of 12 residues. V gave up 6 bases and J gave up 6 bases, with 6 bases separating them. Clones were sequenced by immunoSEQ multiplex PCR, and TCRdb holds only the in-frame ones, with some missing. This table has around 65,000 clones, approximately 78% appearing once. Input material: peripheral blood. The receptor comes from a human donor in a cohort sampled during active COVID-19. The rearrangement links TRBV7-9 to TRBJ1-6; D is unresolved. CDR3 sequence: CASREGNSPLHF. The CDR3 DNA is TGTGCCAGCAGAGAGGGTAATTCACCCCTCCACTTT.